This T cell receptor beta chain was sequenced for a study of human T cells and chemical hapten exposure. One entry per CDR3 protein, called by TCRdb with MiXCR from the RACE reads. The table shows about 50,000 distinct CDR3 sequences, with around 4.1% occurring only once. At least ten counts were recorded for this clonotype. Germline V gene data show CDR1 as SGHTA and CDR2 as FQGNSA. The V end lost 2 bases, the J end lost 9 bases, and 11 bases lay between the germline ends. The CDR3 is made up of 14 amino acids. Time point here: healthy volunteer bleed at 2 weeks. Unfractionated whole blood was the source of the extracted total RNA.

This TCR was sampled from a female donor in good health. Some clones in this sample may be carry-over from other donors' samples. Sequencing input: whole blood. This chain uses TRBV7-2 with TRBJ1-6; the D gene is possibly TRBD1 (5 bases). This CDR3 is CASSLIRASSPLHF. The CDR3 nucleotides are TGTGCCAGCAGCTTAATCAGGGCTAGTTCACCCCTCCACTTT.